The 21 T cell receptor beta chains below come from one sample, sequenced in a study of T cells after yellow fever vaccination. TCRdb itself ran the 5' RACE reads through MiXCR, one entry per CDR3 protein. Of 300,000 to 450,000 distinct CDR3 sequences listed, less than 9.5% are singletons. Sequenced here: PBMCs, sampled roughly 45 days after the first yellow fever vaccination. The receptors come from a man between 18 and 29 years old who received the YFV17D yellow fever vaccine.

In its sample, this clonotype was seen a few times. V usage is TRBV3-1 and J usage is TRBJ2-7; D uncertain. The germline CDR1 and CDR2 sequences are LGHDT and YNNKEL (reference sequence). The ends were cut back, 0 bases at V and 2 bases at J, with 14 bases in the middle. This CDR3 is built from 16 residues. The CDR3 DNA sequence: TGTGCCAGCAGCCAAGATTCCGGACGAGGAGCCTACGAGCAGTACTTC. Its protein product is CASSQDSGRGAYEQYF.

The table lists this clonotype with a few counts. The CDR3 nucleotides read TGCGCCAGCGGGGGGGCTTCCCCAGATACGCAGTATTTT. Translated, it gives CASGGASPDTQYF. This chain links TRBV5-1 with TRBJ2-3; D possibly corresponds to TRBD2 (7 bases). The V gene lost 7 bases and the J gene lost 4 bases, with 13 bases spanning the gap. CDR1 SGHRS and CDR2 YFSETQ come from the germline V gene. The CDR3 totals 13 residues.

In this sample, this clonotype turned up a few times. This sequence joins TRBV5-1 and TRBJ2-1, with 8 bases that match TRBD1. With V trimmed by 6 bases and J by 4 bases, 12 bases remained unmatched. The CDR3 loop spans 16 amino acids. CDR1 and CDR2 (germline): SGHRS, YFSETQ. CDR3 nucleotides: TGCGCCAGCACCGACGCAGGGGGCGTGGGGTACAATGAGCAGTTCTTC. Translated, it gives CASTDAGGVGYNEQFF.

V is TRBV20-1 and J is TRBJ1-6, with D possibly TRBD1 on 5 matching bases. Germline CDR1 and CDR2: DFQATT and SNEGSKA (reference sequence). The CDR3 consists of 14 residues. V lost 0 bases, J lost 7 bases, and 10 bases lay in between. This CDR3 reads CSAREPGRNSPLHF. The CDR3 DNA reads TGCAGTGCTAGAGAACCAGGGAGGAATTCACCCCTCCACTTT.

The chain has TRBV6-5 and TRBJ1-2; no clear D. This CDR3 is 15 amino acids long. Germline lookup yields CDR1 MNHEY and CDR2 SVGAGI. With 0 bases removed from V and 0 bases from J, the gap between germline ends came to 8 bases. CDR3 amino acids: CASSYSNRPNYGYTF. DNA for the CDR3: TGTGCCAGCAGTTACTCGAACAGACCTAACTATGGCTACACCTTC.

V gene TRBV5-4 combines with J gene TRBJ2-3, with D perhaps matching TRBD1 or TRBD2 (6 bases each). This CDR3 contains 16 residues. Germline CDR1 and CDR2: SGHNT and YYREEE (reference sequence). Trimming shortened V by 4 bases and J by 1 base, and 16 bases separated the two germline ends. Here the CDR3 reads CASSQKGGLRTDTQYF. The CDR3, as DNA: TGTGCCAGCAGCCAAAAGGGGGGACTTCGCACAGATACGCAGTATTTT.

The genes are TRBV20-1 and TRBJ1-2, with unresolved D. The CDR3 is made up of 13 amino acids. From germline, CDR1 is DFQATT and CDR2 SNEGSKA (reference sequence). The V gene lost 2 bases and the J gene lost 8 bases, with 15 bases spanning the gap. Here the CDR3 DNA reads TGCAGTGCTAGAAGGCCGATTGAGCGAGGCTACACCTTC. It specifies CSARRPIERGYTF.

The chain carries TRBV13 and TRBJ2-6, with 7 bases fitting TRBD2. This CDR3 is built from 19 residues. V gave up 5 bases and J gave up 0 bases; unmatched junction bases: 13. Per germline, CDR1 PRHDT and CDR2 FYEKMQ (reference sequence). DNA for the CDR3: TGTGCCAGCAGCCGCATACCTCTAGCGGTGAGCTCTGGGGCCAACGTCCTGACTTTC. The encoded protein is CASSRIPLAVSSGANVLTF.

This chain joins TRBV7-2 and TRBJ2-1; the D gene is possibly TRBD1 (5 bases). From germline, CDR1 is SGHTA and CDR2 FQGNSA. The V end was cut by 3 bases, the J end by 6 bases, with 18 bases between. The CDR3 totals 16 residues. The CDR3 bases are TGTGCCAGCAGCTTGCACGGACACCCCCGCGCCAATGAGCAGTTCTTC. Its protein product is CASSLHGHPRANEQFF.

This clonotype was found a few times. The chain couples TRBV18 to TRBJ2-3; no reliable D call. The CDR3 is 15 residues long. The germline V and J ends were trimmed by 3 bases and 0 bases, with 10 bases remaining between them. Germline CDR1 reads KGHSH; CDR2 reads LQKENI. The CDR3 loop reads CASSPAVPSTDTQYF. CDR3 in DNA: TGTGCCAGCTCACCCGCGGTTCCTAGCACAGATACGCAGTATTTT.

This CDR3 reads CAWSVLPPLLAGGLSEQYF. DNA of the CDR3: TGTGCCTGGAGTGTACTCCCCCCGCTACTAGCGGGGGGTCTCAGTGAGCAGTACTTC. The rearrangement joins TRBV30 to TRBJ2-7; 12 bases match TRBD2. Trimming cost V 0 bases and J 7 bases; bases outside gene matches: 19. Germline V lookup: CDR1 GTSNPN, CDR2 SVGIG (reference sequence). This CDR3 contains 19 residues.

This sequence joins TRBV7-9 and TRBJ2-3; 11 bases are a match to TRBD2. CDR1 is SEHNR, CDR2 FQNEAQ, per germline (reference sequence). The CDR3 covers 15 residues. With 8 bases clipped from V and 4 bases from J, the junction kept 8 bases outside the gene matches. The CDR3 bases are TGTGCCAGCGGATTTAGCGGGGGGGCCCCAGATACGCAGTATTTT. This codes for CASGFSGGAPDTQYF.

This chain uses TRBV28 with TRBJ2-7, with D possibly matching TRBD2 (5 bases). Trimming cost V 8 bases and J 6 bases, with 17 bases left between them. Looked up from germline, CDR1 is MDHEN and CDR2 is SYDVKM. The CDR3 sequence is 13 residues long. This CDR3 is CASRSSPGSEQYF. CDR3 coding DNA: TGTGCCAGCCGGAGTTCGCCTGGGAGCGAGCAGTACTTC.

The chain recombines TRBV9 with TRBJ2-3; D not resolved. The CDR3 length is 15 residues. Trimming cost V 0 bases and J 6 bases, with 14 bases left between them. CDR1 is SGDLS and CDR2 is YYNGEE in the germline V gene. CDR3 sequence (DNA): TGTGCCAGCAGCGTAGGCCCCTTCCTAAGCGATACGCAGTATTTT. Its translation is CASSVGPFLSDTQYF. The entire variable domain, with the rest obtained from reference TRBV9 and TRBJ2-3, is as follows: DSGVTQTPKHLITATGQRVTLRCSPRSGDLSVYWYQQSLDQGLQFLIQYYNGEERAKGNILERFSAQQFPDLHSELNLSSLELGDSALYFCASSVGPFLSDTQYFGPGTRLTVL.

The chain uses TRBV18 and TRBJ1-3, with a weak D call TRBD1 (6 bases). The CDR3 length is 16 residues. The germline V and J ends were trimmed by 0 bases and 1 base, with 10 bases remaining between them. From germline, CDR1 is KGHSH and CDR2 LQKENI. The CDR3 DNA sequence: TGTGCCAGCTCACCACCGAACAGGGTGTCTGGAAACACCATATATTTT. Translated, it gives CASSPPNRVSGNTIYF.

This clonotype has ten or more counts. The gene calls are TRBV20-1 and TRBJ2-1; 11 bases fit TRBD2. Trimming removed 2 bases from V and 10 bases from J; junction bases left unmatched: 7. The CDR3 loop spans 14 amino acids. Germline-derived CDR1 and CDR2 are DFQATT and SNEGSKA (reference sequence). CDR3 sequence reads: CSARLAGGQVEQFF. The DNA for the CDR3 is TGCAGTGCTAGATTAGCGGGGGGGCAAGTCGAGCAGTTCTTC.

The chain has TRBV20-1 and TRBJ1-6; tentatively, D is TRBD1 (5 bases). Trimming removed 6 bases from V and 10 bases from J, with 16 bases in between. The CDR3 runs 13 residues. Germline V gives CDR1 DFQATT, CDR2 SNEGSKA (reference sequence). The CDR3 spells CSAGALGDSPLHF. CDR3 nucleotides: TGCAGTGCCGGGGCCCTAGGGGACTCACCCCTCCACTTT.

This clonotype was seen more than once but under ten times. The gene calls are TRBV9 and TRBJ2-5; possibly TRBD2 for D (5 bases). The CDR3 length is 15 residues. V was trimmed by 4 bases and J by 0 bases, leaving 13 bases between them. The germline V gene has CDR1 SGDLS and CDR2 YYNGEE. CDR3 DNA sequence: TGTGCCAGCAGCACTGCCCCGGACTACCAAGAGACCCAGTACTTC. This translates into CASSTAPDYQETQYF. The variable domain in full, with the rest retrieved from reference TRBV9 and TRBJ2-5, is DSGVTQTPKHLITATGQRVTLRCSPRSGDLSVYWYQQSLDQGLQFLIQYYNGEERAKGNILERFSAQQFPDLHSELNLSSLELGDSALYFCASSTAPDYQETQYFGPGTRLLVL.

The genes are TRBV6-5 and TRBJ2-5; tentatively, D is TRBD1 (6 bases). The ends were cut back, 1 base at V and 5 bases at J, with 8 bases in the middle. The CDR3 sequence is 13 residues long. Germline V CDR1 and CDR2: MNHEY, SVGAGI. CDR3 region: CASSYWGPETQYF. The CDR3 coding sequence is TGTGCCAGCAGTTACTGGGGGCCGGAGACCCAGTACTTC.

A few counts support this clonotype. The J gene is TRBJ2-7, the V gene TRBV5-1; D is possibly TRBD2 (6 bases). This CDR3 contains 16 residues. The V gene lost 1 base and the J gene lost 5 bases, with 19 bases spanning the gap. Germline V gives CDR1 SGHRS, CDR2 YFSETQ. The CDR3 loop reads CASSLLGGSGSNEQYF. DNA of the CDR3: TGCGCCAGCAGCTTGCTCGGGGGATCGGGGTCGAACGAGCAGTACTTC. Looking up the rest from reference TRBV5-1 and TRBJ2-7 gives the full variable domain: KAGVTQTPRYLIKTRGQQVTLSCSPISGHRSVSWYQQTPGQGLQFLFEYFSETQRNKGNFPGRFSGRQFSNSRSEMNVSTLELGDSALYLCASSLLGGSGSNEQYFGPGTRLTVT.

This clonotype occurred a few times. The rearrangement uses TRBV18 and TRBJ2-5; no firm D call. V was clipped by 2 bases and J by 5 bases, with 9 bases between them. The CDR3 runs 13 residues. Germline V gene lookup returns CDR1 KGHSH and CDR2 LQKENI. The CDR3 DNA is TGTGCCAGCTCACCAGTGGGTTGGGAGACCCAGTACTTC. Protein product: CASSPVGWETQYF.